The source of this TCR beta chain is a study of Ad26.COV2.S vaccination and SARS-CoV-2 variants. Points on this clone: Its specificity is not known.

CDR1 is MNHNY, CDR2 SVGAGI, per germline (reference sequence). V gave up 5 bases and J gave up 0 bases, with 8 bases separating them. The CDR3 has 14 residues. TCRdb keeps only in-frame clones here, not all; method: immunoSEQ multiplex PCR. The sample comprises 200,000 to 300,000 clones, 85% to 90% of which are singletons, and approximately 11% rests with the top ten. Indicated treatment: around 19 received Ad26.COV2.S at low or high dose, single or two shots; a few received placebo; per-sample allocation not given. Sampling happened 63 days after the first vaccine or placebo injection. Findings of the study overall: Comparable non-spike TCR breadth was observed in vaccine and placebo recipients.

The starting material was peripheral blood, obtained in a trial of Ad26.COV2.S vaccine versus placebo. The chain combines TRBV6-6 with TRBJ1-3; D call uncertain. The TCR was taken from a person aged 18 to 65 who received the Ad26.COV2.S COVID-19 vaccine or a placebo. CDR3 sequence (DNA): TGTGCCAGCAGTCCACAGAGCTCTGGAAACACCATATATTTT. It is translated as CASSPQSSGNTIYF.